Each of the 27 T cell receptor beta chains below was sequenced from the same sample in a study of blood T cell repertoires in COVID-19. Here immunoSEQ multiplex PCR was the method, and the copy in TCRdb shows in-frame clones only, minus some. The profile shows approximately 82,000 clones, around 83% of them singletons. Sequencing used peripheral blood. The receptors derive from a woman aged 60-70 years with acute or convalescent COVID-19.

This chain joins TRBV4-2 and TRBJ1-1, with unresolved D. The ends were cut back, 0 bases at V and 1 base at J, with 9 bases in the middle. Germline values: CDR1 LGHNA, CDR2 YNFKEQ. This CDR3 comprises 15 residues. CDR3 protein: CASSQEERRNTEAFF. Written as DNA, the CDR3 is TGTGCCAGCAGCCAAGAGGAGAGGAGGAACACTGAAGCTTTCTTT.

V and J are TRBV5-1 and TRBJ1-2; D not certain. The V end was cut by 0 bases, the J end by 4 bases, with 13 bases between. CDR3 length: 15 residues. Per germline, CDR1 SGHRS and CDR2 YFSETQ. The CDR3 reads CASSLELPGSYGYTF. Here the CDR3 DNA reads TGCGCCAGCAGCTTGGAACTCCCGGGGAGCTATGGCTACACCTTC.

The chain employs TRBV11-2 and TRBJ2-4; 7 bases match TRBD1. This CDR3 region has 16 residues. Unmatched junction bases numbered 12, after V lost 5 bases and J lost 5 bases. Germline V CDR1 and CDR2: SGHAT, FQNNGV. This CDR3 reads CASSRGRGGGQNIQYF. In DNA form, the CDR3 reads TGTGCCAGCAGCAGAGGAAGAGGGGGCGGTCAAAACATTCAGTACTTC. The entire variable domain, with the rest obtained from reference TRBV11-2 and TRBJ2-4, is as follows: EAGVAQSPRYKIIEKRQSVAFWCNPISGHATLYWYQQILGQGPKLLIQFQNNGVVDDSQLPKDRFSAERLKGVDSTLKIQPAKLEDSAVYLCASSRGRGGGQNIQYFGAGTRLSVL.

A word on this clone: Other DNA variants within this sample encode the same CDR3. The rearrangement joins TRBV2 to TRBJ1-3; no firm D call. In germline, CDR1 is SNHLY, CDR2 FYNNEI. CDR3 length: 14 amino acids. V shed 1 base and J shed 4 bases, with 8 bases lying between them. CDR3 residues: CASSEGTPGNTIYF. Here the CDR3 DNA reads TGTGCCAGCAGTGAAGGAACACCGGGAAACACCATATATTTT.

The chain recombines TRBV6-1 with TRBJ1-2, with 7 bases fitting TRBD1. Germline trimming cut 11 bases from V and 0 bases from J; bases unmatched to any gene: 6. The CDR3 loop spans 13 amino acids. In germline, CDR1 is MNHNS, CDR2 SASEGT. CDR3 sequence: CAGSGTANYGYTF. In nucleotides, the CDR3 is TGTGCCGGGTCAGGGACAGCTAACTATGGCTACACCTTC.

The chain links TRBV5-5 to TRBJ2-1, with D unresolved. Germline CDR1 SGHKS, CDR2 YYEKEE (reference sequence). The CDR3 runs to 12 residues. V was pared by 4 bases and J by 7 bases, with 9 bases between. The CDR3 nucleotides are TGTGCCAGCAGCACACTAAGGAATGAGCAGTTCTTC. Protein: CASSTLRNEQFF.

This clone has just a few counts. V gene TRBV6-5 combines with J gene TRBJ1-1, with TRBD1 matching over 9 bases. In germline, CDR1 is MNHEY, CDR2 SVGAGI. V was clipped by 5 bases and J by 7 bases; unmatched bases: 8. The CDR3 extends over 14 amino acids. CDR3 residues: CASSPRTGDIEAFF. The CDR3 coding sequence is TGTGCCAGCAGTCCCAGGACAGGGGATATTGAAGCTTTCTTT.

This clone was seen just once. V is TRBV3-1 (or the pseudogene TRBV3-2) and J is TRBJ2-1; TRBD2 agrees at 7 bases. Germline CDR1 LGHDT, CDR2 YNNKEL (reference sequence). V lost 4 bases and J lost 4; bases outside the gene matches: 7. This CDR3 region has 15 residues. CDR3 region: CASSPQLATYNEQFF. As DNA, the CDR3 is TGTGCCAGCAGCCCTCAACTAGCGACTTACAATGAGCAGTTCTTC.

This sequence joins TRBV6-2 or TRBV6-3 and TRBJ2-5; D unresolved. This CDR3 comprises 11 residues. Germline-derived CDR1 and CDR2 are MNHEY and SVGEGT. The ends were cut back, 0 bases at V and 7 bases at J, with 3 bases in the middle. In DNA, the CDR3 is TGTGCCAGCAGTTACTCCGGGACCCAGTACTTC. Its translation: CASSYSGTQYF.

The chain links TRBV18 to TRBJ2-3, with TRBD2 as a possible D gene (7 bases). CDR1 and CDR2 (germline): KGHSH, LQKENI. This CDR3 spans 16 amino acids. Trimming shortened V by 0 bases and J by 4 bases, and 14 bases separated the two germline ends. The CDR3 sequence is CASSPPVGGGPDTQYF. The CDR3 coding sequence is TGTGCCAGCTCACCACCGGTAGGGGGGGGGCCAGATACGCAGTATTTT.

This chain uses TRBV19 with TRBJ2-1, with 11 nucleotides matching TRBD2. In germline, CDR1 is LNHDA, CDR2 SQIVND (reference sequence). Trimming cost V 5 bases and J 3 bases; bases outside gene matches: 3. This CDR3 region has 15 residues. CDR3 loop: CASSLAGGLYNEQFF. CDR3 sequence (DNA): TGTGCCAGTAGTTTAGCGGGGGGGCTCTACAATGAGCAGTTCTTC.

This chain links TRBV6-5 with TRBJ1-2, with D tentatively TRBD1 (5 bases). Trimming took 5 bases from V and 3 from J, leaving 10 bases between them. The length of the CDR3 is 13 residues. Germline CDR1 MNHEY, CDR2 SVGAGI. DNA for the CDR3: TGTGCCAGCAGTAAGGTACAGGACTATGGCTACACCTTC. Its protein product is CASSKVQDYGYTF.

This chain joins TRBV6-1 and TRBJ2-3, with 7 positions matching TRBD2. The ends lost 3 bases at V and 0 bases at J; junction bases unmatched: 15. Germline V gene lookup returns CDR1 MNHNS and CDR2 SASEGT. The CDR3 spans 19 residues. The CDR3 nucleotides read TGTGCCAGCAGTGACCGCACTTCGATAGCGGGTACTAGCACAGATACGCAGTATTTT. Amino acid sequence: CASSDRTSIAGTSTDTQYF.

The chain employs TRBV12-5 and TRBJ1-4, with 11 bases identical to TRBD1. Germline V lookup: CDR1 LGHNT, CDR2 FRNRAP. The CDR3 totals 16 residues. V dropped 5 bases and J dropped 4; count of bases not matched to a gene: 6. CDR3 sequence reads: CASGPDRGLINEKLFF. CDR3 nucleotide sequence: TGTGCTAGTGGTCCGGACAGGGGGCTGATTAATGAAAAACTGTTTTTT.

The CDR3 sequence: CSVRSGTSSYEQYF. DNA of the CDR3: TGCAGCGTTAGGTCAGGCACAAGCTCCTACGAGCAGTACTTC. The chain uses TRBV29-1 and TRBJ2-7; no clear D. Germline-derived CDR1 and CDR2 are SQVTM and ANQGSEA. Trimming pared 5 bases from V and 0 bases from J, leaving 14 bases between. The CDR3 is 14 residues long.

This chain joins TRBV6-5 and TRBJ2-1, with D maybe TRBD1 (6 bases). V was pared by 2 bases and J by 8 bases, with 13 bases between. From germline, CDR1 is MNHEY and CDR2 SVGAGI. The CDR3 is made up of 14 amino acids. The CDR3 sequence is CASSYQLGAHEQFF. CDR3 DNA sequence: TGTGCCAGCAGTTACCAATTGGGGGCCCATGAGCAGTTCTTC.

V and J are TRBV24-1 and TRBJ2-3; D may be TRBD2 (6 bases). CDR3 length: 15 residues. Germline values: CDR1 KGHDR, CDR2 SFDVKD. Trimming shortened V by 2 bases and J by 4 bases, and 12 bases separated the two germline ends. DNA of the CDR3: TGTGCCACCAGTGATTCAAGACTAGGGGCAGATACGCAGTATTTT. Encoded protein: CATSDSRLGADTQYF.

For this clone: Other nucleotide sequences in the sample specify the same CDR3. The chain recombines TRBV19 with TRBJ1-2; D is perhaps TRBD1 (5 bases). V lost 3 bases to trimming and J lost 2 bases, with 10 bases between them. This CDR3 is built from 14 residues. The germline V gene has CDR1 LNHDA and CDR2 SQIVND (reference sequence). As DNA, the CDR3 is TGTGCCAGTAGTATTGGCAGGGTGAACTATGGCTACACCTTC. This gives the protein CASSIGRVNYGYTF.

The V gene is TRBV2, the J gene TRBJ1-3, with 9 bases that match TRBD1. CDR1 SNHLY and CDR2 FYNNEI come from the germline V gene. The CDR3 is 13 residues long. V gave up 5 bases and J gave up 8 bases; unmatched junction bases: 4. CDR3: CASSLDRGDTIYF. The DNA of the CDR3 is TGTGCCAGCAGTTTGGACAGGGGAGACACCATATATTTT.

This clone has only one observation. This sequence joins TRBV18 and TRBJ1-1; TRBD1 might be the D (6 bases). With 6 bases removed from V and 6 bases from J, the gap between germline ends came to 11 bases. The CDR3 has 12 residues. The germline CDR1 and CDR2 sequences are KGHSH and LQKENI. CDR3 loop: CASSLGGPEAFF. The CDR3 DNA follows: TGTGCCAGCTCCCTCGGGGGGCCTGAAGCTTTCTTT.

CDR3 sequence: CATSLAGGPEETQYF. As DNA, the CDR3 is TGTGCCACCTCATTAGCGGGGGGGCCGGAGGAGACCCAGTACTTC. The chain links TRBV25-1 to TRBJ2-5; 11 bases map to TRBD2. V was pared by 10 bases and J by 5 bases, with 12 bases of the junction left unmatched. The germline V gene encodes CDR1 MGHDK and CDR2 SYGVNS. The CDR3 runs to 15 residues.

CDR3 nucleotide sequence: TGTGCCAGCAGTGAAGTTTTGGGAGCGGTTGGCTACACCTTC. Protein sequence: CASSEVLGAVGYTF. This chain uses TRBV6-1 with TRBJ1-2; the D is unclear. The V gene lost 1 base and the J gene lost 7 bases, with 13 bases spanning the gap. In germline, CDR1 is MNHNS, CDR2 SASEGT. There are 14 residues in the CDR3.

This chain uses TRBV10-3 with TRBJ1-2, with D maybe TRBD1 (6 bases). Germline V gene lookup returns CDR1 ENHRY and CDR2 SYGVKD. CDR3 length: 15 amino acids. Trimming removed 0 bases from V and 6 bases from J, with 14 bases in between. The CDR3 loop reads CAISESRAGVDGYTF. CDR3 coding DNA: TGTGCCATCAGTGAGTCGCGTGCAGGGGTCGATGGCTACACCTTC.

The chain joins TRBV5-1 to TRBJ2-1; the D gene is possibly TRBD2 (6 bases). The CDR3 sequence is 15 residues long. Germline-derived CDR1 and CDR2 are SGHRS and YFSETQ. Trimming left V 0 bases short and J 6 bases short, with 13 bases between. CDR3 in DNA: TGCGCCAGCAGCTTGGCCCTGGGAGGCCTCAATGAGCAGTTCTTC. It translates to CASSLALGGLNEQFF.

The chain has TRBV5-1 and TRBJ2-1; 8 bases match TRBD1. CDR1 is SGHRS, CDR2 YFSETQ, per germline. The CDR3 sequence is 17 residues long. V shed 3 bases and J 0 bases; nucleotides not matched to a gene: 8. The CDR3 loop reads CASSWKDREVSYNEQFF. Written as DNA, the CDR3 is TGCGCCAGCAGCTGGAAGGACAGGGAAGTCTCCTACAATGAGCAGTTCTTC.

This chain links TRBV11-2 with TRBJ1-3, with TRBD1 identical over 7 bases. Trimming took 4 bases from V and 4 from J; bases not matched to a gene: 7. Germline-derived CDR1 and CDR2 are SGHAT and FQNNGV. The CDR3 is 15 residues long. The CDR3 DNA is TGTGCCAGCAGCTCGGGACAGCCAGGGGGAAACACCATATATTTT. Translated, it gives CASSSGQPGGNTIYF.

The V call is TRBV7-8, the J call TRBJ2-1; 8 bases align to TRBD2. CDR3 length: 16 amino acids. Germline CDR1 is SGHVS and CDR2 is FQNEAQ. V dropped 5 bases and J dropped 8; count of bases not matched to a gene: 14. The CDR3 coding sequence is TGTGCCAGCAGCCCTACCGGGACTAGGGGGGCGGATGAGCAGTTCTTC. Its translation: CASSPTGTRGADEQFF.